Sequencing of this T cell receptor (beta chain) was carried out in a study of shared clonotypes between healthy human individuals. Study results and caveats: The study generally estimated greater richness for naive than memory subsets. Depth was large, yet rarefaction showed that sorted-subset sequencing was incomplete. Limited genetic and exposure-history diversity came from having few donors.

A word on this clone: Its target is unknown.

Source study methods: Without quality scores, immunoSEQ junctional reads could not be filtered like full-length reads. Here immunoSEQ multiplex PCR was the method, and the copy in TCRdb shows in-frame clones only, minus some. V, J and clone size reflect that table, while D and trimming were determined from the DNA. This sample carries 2 million to 3 million clones, 93% of them seen once, and the ten largest clones take more than 0.35%. The clonotype comes from a man aged 18 to 30 in good health. Some clones in this sample may be carry-over from other donors' samples. The sequenced sample consisted of naive CD4+ T cells from PBMCs. Subset described: CD45RA+ positively selected.

DNA for the CDR3: TGCGCCAGCAGCTTCGGCCCCCCAGAGACCCAGTACTTC. Its protein is CASSFGPPETQYF. The chain is built from TRBV5-1 and TRBJ2-5; D unclear. Germline CDR1 reads SGHRS; CDR2 reads YFSETQ. V lost 2 bases and J lost 4, with 9 bases in between. CDR3 length: 13 amino acids.